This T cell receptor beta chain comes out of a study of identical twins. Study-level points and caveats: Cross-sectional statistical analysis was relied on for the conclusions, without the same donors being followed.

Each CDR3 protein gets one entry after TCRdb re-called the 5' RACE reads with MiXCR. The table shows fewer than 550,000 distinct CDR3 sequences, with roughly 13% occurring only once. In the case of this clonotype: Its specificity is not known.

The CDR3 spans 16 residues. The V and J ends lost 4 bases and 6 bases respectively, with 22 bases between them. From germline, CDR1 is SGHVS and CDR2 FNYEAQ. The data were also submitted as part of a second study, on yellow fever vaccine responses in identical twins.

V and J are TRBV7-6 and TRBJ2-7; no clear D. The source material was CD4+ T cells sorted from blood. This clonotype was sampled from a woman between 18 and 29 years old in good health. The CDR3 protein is CASSSLKTEVSGEQYF. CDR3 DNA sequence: TGTGCCAGCAGCTCCCTCAAAACAGAGGTATCGGGCGAGCAGTACTTC. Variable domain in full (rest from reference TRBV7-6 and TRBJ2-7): GAGVSQSPRYKVTKRGQDVALRCDPISGHVSLYWYRQALGQGPEFLTYFNYEAQQDKSGLPNDRFSAERPEGSISTLTIQRTEQRDSAMYRCASSSLKTEVSGEQYFGPGTRLTVT.